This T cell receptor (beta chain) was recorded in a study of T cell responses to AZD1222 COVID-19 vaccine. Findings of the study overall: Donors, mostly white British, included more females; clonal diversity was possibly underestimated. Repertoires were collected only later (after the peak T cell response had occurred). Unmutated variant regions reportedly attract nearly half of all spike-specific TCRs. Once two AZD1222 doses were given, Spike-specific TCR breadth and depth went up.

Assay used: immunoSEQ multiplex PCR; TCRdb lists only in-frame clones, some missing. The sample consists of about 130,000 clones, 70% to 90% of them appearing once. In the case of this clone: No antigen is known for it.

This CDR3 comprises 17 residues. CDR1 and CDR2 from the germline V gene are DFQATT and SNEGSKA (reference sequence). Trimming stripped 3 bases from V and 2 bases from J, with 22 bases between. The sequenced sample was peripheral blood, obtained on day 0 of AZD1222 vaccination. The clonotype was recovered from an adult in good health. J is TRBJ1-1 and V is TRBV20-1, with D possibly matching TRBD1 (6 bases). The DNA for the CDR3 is TGCAGTGCTAGTAGGTTATCGGGGGCGGGTCCTAACACTGAAGCTTTCTTT. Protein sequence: CSASRLSGAGPNTEAFF.